This TCR beta chain was sequenced in a study of T cells in Graves' hyperthyroidism and ophthalmopathy. Calling Graves' hyperthyroidism stable meant ophthalmopathy did not progress within 18 months. The hyperthyroidism was newly diagnosed and had lasted under 2 months; the patients were aged 18 to 65. Reasons for excluding patients were uncontrolled infection, other autoimmune disease, pregnancy or lactation. Regions amplified from RNA transcripts were the TCR beta CDR3 regions. A set of HTBI primers served as the primers for a first-round RT-PCR of the TCR CDR3. TCRdb fed the multiplex PCR reads into MiXCR, producing one record per CDR3 protein. The sample has around 800,000 distinct CDR3 sequences, more than 30% seen once. A note on this clonotype: The antigen is not known.

Points from the study as a whole: Blood samples included most of the expanded thyroid clonotypes exceeding 0.001.

Looked up from germline, CDR1 is SGHVT and CDR2 is SQSDAQ. CDR3 length equals 15 residues. Trimming cost V 5 bases and J 4 bases, with 17 bases left between them. The rearrangement links TRBV7-4 to TRBJ1-1; tentative D call: TRBD1 (5 bases). This clonotype was sampled from a man aged 18-30 years with Graves' hyperthyroidism. The sample comprised blood. As DNA, the CDR3 is TGTGCCAGCAGCCTACCGCGGGGGAGTGGCACTGAAGCTTTCTTT. This codes for CASSLPRGSGTEAFF. Together with reference TRBV7-4 and TRBJ1-1, the CDR3 gives the full variable domain: GAGVSQSPRYKVAKRGRDVALRCDSISGHVTLYWYRQTLGQGSEVLTYSQSDAQRDKSGRPSGRFSAERPERSVSTLKIQRTEQGDSAVYLCASSLPRGSGTEAFFGQGTRLTVV.